These 23 T cell receptor beta chains were sequenced from one sample in a study of blood T cell repertoires in COVID-19. Data came from immunoSEQ multiplex PCR; TCRdb stores just in-frame clones and leaves some out. The table shows about 220,000 clones, with 80% to 90% occurring only once. Sequences were obtained from PBMCs or T cells enriched from blood (not recorded which). These receptor sequences come from a woman aged 45-65 years with acute COVID-19.

This clone was seen once. The chain links TRBV7-9 to TRBJ1-5; 8 bases are shared with TRBD1. V shed 1 base and J 4 bases; nucleotides not matched to a gene: 3. Looked up from germline, CDR1 is SEHNR and CDR2 is FQNEAQ (reference sequence). The CDR3 consists of 15 residues. The CDR3 coding sequence is TGTGCCAGCAGCTTAGGTCAGGGGGCAAATCAGCCCCAGCATTTT. Amino acid sequence: CASSLGQGANQPQHF.

The gene calls are TRBV2 and TRBJ2-2; 10 bases align to TRBD2. The CDR3 loop spans 13 amino acids. V gave up 7 bases and J gave up 6 bases; unmatched junction bases: 2. Per germline, CDR1 SNHLY and CDR2 FYNNEI. In DNA, the CDR3 is TGTGCCAGCAATCTAGCGGGGGCCGGGGAGCTGTTTTTT. Its translation: CASNLAGAGELFF.

The chain carries TRBV27 and TRBJ2-7; no clear D. The germline V gene has CDR1 MNHEY and CDR2 SMNVEV (reference sequence). The V gene lost 8 bases and the J gene lost 0 bases, with 20 bases spanning the gap. The CDR3 length is 16 residues. CDR3 DNA sequence: TGTGCCAGCTCCCCCCAAGCTGGGCAACGCTCCTACGAGCAGTACTTC. This encodes CASSPQAGQRSYEQYF.

This clone turned up a few times. The chain employs TRBV10-2 and TRBJ2-7; 10 bases line up with TRBD2. The V gene's germline CDR1 is WSHSY and CDR2 SAAADI. The junction had 21 bases not matched to a gene; V was cut back by 6 bases and J by 4 bases. CDR3 length equals 19 residues. The CDR3 nucleotides are TGCGCCAGCAGCGACGTCACTAGCGGGAACGATCTGCGAACTTACGAGCAGTACTTC. It yields the protein CASSDVTSGNDLRTYEQYF.

V gene TRBV7-2 combines with J gene TRBJ2-3; TRBD2 agrees at 7 bases. The CDR3 is 14 residues long. Trimming at V came to 8 bases and at J to 6 bases, leaving 11 bases not matched to a gene. The germline CDR1 and CDR2 sequences are SGHTA and FQGNSA. The CDR3 loop reads CASWGGEGWDTQYF. CDR3 bases: TGTGCCAGCTGGGGGGGGGAGGGGTGGGATACGCAGTATTTT.

The V gene is TRBV7-2, the J gene TRBJ2-7; the D gene is possibly TRBD1 (5 bases). The V gene lost 2 bases and the J gene lost 2 bases, with 13 bases spanning the gap. From germline, CDR1 is SGHTA and CDR2 FQGNSA. This CDR3 has 15 residues. CDR3 loop: CASSLPTQGTYEQYF. The CDR3 DNA is TGTGCCAGCAGCTTACCGACCCAGGGAACCTACGAGCAGTACTTC.

This chain connects TRBV9 to TRBJ2-7; D might be TRBD1 (6 bases). Germline CDR1 SGDLS, CDR2 YYNGEE. Trimming cost V 0 bases and J 1 base, with 14 bases left between them. The CDR3 sequence is 16 residues long. The CDR3 protein is CASSVADSGASYEQYF. As DNA, the CDR3 is TGTGCCAGCAGCGTAGCGGACAGCGGAGCTTCCTACGAGCAGTACTTC.

This chain uses TRBV28 with TRBJ2-1; 9 nucleotides line up with TRBD2. V was pared by 3 bases and J by 8 bases, with 8 bases of the junction left unmatched. CDR1 MDHEN and CDR2 SYDVKM come from the germline V gene. This CDR3 has 15 residues. CDR3 in DNA: TGTGCCAGCAGTTTTGAAGGCGGGAGGGCCCATGAGCAGTTCTTC. It codes for CASSFEGGRAHEQFF.

The chain uses TRBV5-1 and TRBJ2-5; 9 bases align to TRBD2. The CDR3 runs 16 residues. The V segment lost 0 bases and the J segment 5 bases; nucleotides outside the gene matches: 8. Germline CDR1 SGHRS, CDR2 YFSETQ. CDR3 amino acids: CASSLGGGRALETQYF. The CDR3 DNA is TGCGCCAGCAGCTTGGGAGGCGGGAGGGCCCTGGAGACCCAGTACTTC.

A single count supports this clone. This sequence joins TRBV19 and TRBJ2-3; D is ambiguous. This CDR3 contains 15 residues. CDR1 and CDR2 (germline): LNHDA, SQIVND (reference sequence). The ends were cut back, 3 bases at V and 0 bases at J, with 10 bases in the middle. The CDR3 nucleotides are TGTGCCAGTAGTATGCTGTCGGAGAGCACAGATACGCAGTATTTT. This sequence encodes CASSMLSESTDTQYF.

The rearrangement joins TRBV9 to TRBJ2-7; D is uncertain. The V end was cut by 0 bases, the J end by 3 bases, with 10 bases between. CDR1 SGDLS and CDR2 YYNGEE come from the germline V gene. CDR3 length: 14 amino acids. The CDR3: CASSVGSSRYEQYF. The CDR3 region has the DNA TGTGCCAGCAGCGTAGGAAGTAGTCGCTACGAGCAGTACTTC.

In this sample, this clone turned up once. CDR3 in amino acids: CASSYSRGTGNTIYF. The DNA of the CDR3 is TGTGCCAGCAGTTACTCTCGGGGGACTGGAAACACCATATATTTT. The chain combines TRBV6-5 with TRBJ1-3; tentatively, D is TRBD1 (5 bases). Trimming left V 0 bases short and J 2 bases short, with 8 bases between. The CDR3 length is 15 residues. Germline loops: CDR1 MNHEY, CDR2 SVGAGI.

The chain is built from TRBV3-1 (or the pseudogene TRBV3-2) and TRBJ2-5, with D possibly matching TRBD1 (5 bases). CDR1 and CDR2 from the germline V gene are LGHDT and YNNKEL (reference sequence). Trimming pared 0 bases from V and 4 bases from J, leaving 18 bases between. The length of the CDR3 is 17 residues. CDR3 sequence reads: CASSQDILGLRGETQYF. The CDR3 nucleotides read TGTGCCAGCAGCCAAGATATCCTAGGCCTTAGGGGAGAGACCCAGTACTTC.

CDR3 sequence: CASSPPSERDNEQFF. The CDR3 DNA reads as TGTGCCAGCTCACCACCATCCGAGCGAGACAATGAGCAGTTCTTC. The chain combines TRBV18 with TRBJ2-1; D ambiguous. From germline, CDR1 is KGHSH and CDR2 LQKENI. The CDR3 has 15 amino acids. Trimming stripped 0 bases from V and 5 bases from J, with 11 bases between.

The chain combines TRBV7-3 with TRBJ2-2, with TRBD2 matching 9 bases. V lost 3 bases to trimming and J lost 6 bases; unmatched junction nucleotides: 5. Germline V gene sequence: CDR1 SGHTA, CDR2 FQGTGA. The CDR3 has 15 amino acids. CDR3: CASSFSLAGAGELFF. In nucleotides, the CDR3 is TGTGCCAGCAGCTTTTCACTAGCGGGCGCCGGGGAGCTGTTTTTT.

The genes are TRBV5-5 and TRBJ2-5; D is unresolved. Per germline, CDR1 SGHKS and CDR2 YYEKEE (reference sequence). V dropped 5 bases and J dropped 4 bases, with 6 bases sitting between them. The CDR3 extends over 11 amino acids. This CDR3 reads CASSFGETQYF. In nucleotides, the CDR3 is TGTGCCAGCAGTTTCGGAGAGACCCAGTACTTC.

In its sample, this clone was seen many times. The rearrangement joins TRBV7-9 to TRBJ2-7; perhaps TRBD2 as D (6 bases). This CDR3 region has 13 residues. CDR1 and CDR2 from the germline V gene are SEHNR and FQNEAQ (reference sequence). V dropped 1 base and J dropped 4 bases, with 8 bases sitting between them. For the CDR3, the DNA is TGTGCCAGCAGCTTAGTGGGGGGTTACGAGCAGTACTTC. This sequence encodes CASSLVGGYEQYF.

The chain is built from TRBV19 and TRBJ2-7, with 10 nucleotides matching TRBD2. The CDR3 runs 14 residues. Germline V lookup: CDR1 LNHDA, CDR2 SQIVND (reference sequence). V lost 7 bases and J lost 2; bases outside the gene matches: 5. The CDR3 DNA reads TGTGCCAGTACCCGGACTAGCGGCCCCTACGAGCAGTACTTC. The encoded protein is CASTRTSGPYEQYF.

This chain connects TRBV28 to TRBJ2-7; D gene uncertain. Trimming left V 2 bases short and J 5 bases short, with 4 bases between. From germline, CDR1 is MDHEN and CDR2 SYDVKM. The CDR3 loop spans 11 amino acids. CDR3 sequence reads: CASSLSNEQYF. The CDR3 DNA is TGTGCCAGCAGTTTAAGCAACGAGCAGTACTTC.

The V call is TRBV28, the J call TRBJ1-2; 7 bases match TRBD1. The CDR3 totals 14 residues. Trimming removed 5 bases from V and 5 bases from J; junction bases left unmatched: 8. Germline V gene lookup returns CDR1 MDHEN and CDR2 SYDVKM. The CDR3 sequence is CASSPGQMTYGYTF. CDR3 DNA: TGTGCCAGCAGTCCGGGACAGATGACATATGGCTACACCTTC.

The gene calls are TRBV7-9 and TRBJ2-1; 7 nucleotides match TRBD1. The CDR3 has 16 amino acids. Germline loops: CDR1 SEHNR, CDR2 FQNEAQ (reference sequence). V shed 5 bases, J shed 0 bases, and the junction held 7 bases outside the gene matches. The CDR3 loop reads CASSPRGQRSYNEQFF. CDR3 DNA sequence: TGTGCCAGCAGCCCCCGGGGACAGCGCTCCTACAATGAGCAGTTCTTC. The whole variable domain, remainder taken from reference TRBV7-9 and TRBJ2-1, is DTGVSQNPRHKITKRGQNVTFRCDPISEHNRLYWYRQTLGQGPEFLTYFQNEAQLEKSRLLSDRFSAERPKGSFSTLEIQRTEQGDSAMYLCASSPRGQRSYNEQFFGPGTRLTVL.

The chain carries TRBV5-1 and TRBJ2-1; D unclear. This CDR3 region has 15 residues. The V end lost 0 bases, the J end lost 0 bases, and 7 bases lay between the germline ends. Germline-derived CDR1 and CDR2 are SGHRS and YFSETQ. DNA of the CDR3: TGCGCCAGCAGCTTGGGACCTAGCTCCTACAATGAGCAGTTCTTC. Its translation is CASSLGPSSYNEQFF.

The chain is built from TRBV7-9 and TRBJ2-3; the D gene is possibly TRBD1 (5 bases). The CDR3 runs 13 residues. Germline-derived CDR1 and CDR2 are SEHNR and FQNEAQ (reference sequence). V was trimmed by 5 bases and J by 4 bases, leaving 10 bases between them. For the CDR3, the DNA is TGTGCCAGCAGCGGGGCAGAATCAGATACGCAGTATTTT. Translated, it gives CASSGAESDTQYF.